This T cell receptor beta chain was recovered during a study of T cells expressing NK-cell markers. On the study more broadly: HCMV seropositivity characterized seven of the eight sequenced donors, and seronegativity one. Study results and limitations: Top CD8+ clonotypes included the dominant CD3+CD56+NKG2C+ clonotypes in roughly 6 donors.

Details on this clonotype: What it recognizes is unknown.

This CDR3 has 18 amino acids. Germline lookup yields CDR1 SGHDT and CDR2 YYEEEE. TCRdb derives one entry per CDR3 protein from the 5' RACE reads, leaving out DNA. This table holds under 200,000 distinct CDR3 sequences. Material: blood T cells: a sorted CD56 or NKG2C T cell subset, CD4+ or CD8+ T cells, or bulk PBMC T cells (not recorded which). This sequence originates from a woman aged 18 to 75 in good health. The V gene is TRBV5-6, the J gene TRBJ2-3; TCRdb calls TRBD2, which cannot be checked without DNA. The CDR3 protein is CASSPGLGRLAVGDTQYF.